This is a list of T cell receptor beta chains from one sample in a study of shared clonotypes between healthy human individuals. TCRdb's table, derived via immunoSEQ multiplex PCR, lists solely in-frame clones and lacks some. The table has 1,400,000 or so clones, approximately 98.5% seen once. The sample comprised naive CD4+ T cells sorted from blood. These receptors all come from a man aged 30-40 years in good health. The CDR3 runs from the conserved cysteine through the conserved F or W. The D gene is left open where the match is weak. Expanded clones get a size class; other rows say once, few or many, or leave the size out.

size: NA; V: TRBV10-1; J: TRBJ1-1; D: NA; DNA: TGCGCCAGCAGTGAGTCGTTAGGGCGTAAGAACACTGAAGCTTTCTTT; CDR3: CASSESLGRKNTEAFF
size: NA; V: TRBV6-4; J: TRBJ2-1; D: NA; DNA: TGTGCCAGCAGTGACTCCCCCACCTTCTCCTACAATGAGCAGTTCTTC; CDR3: CASSDSPTFSYNEQFF
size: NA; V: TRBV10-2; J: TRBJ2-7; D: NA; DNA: TGCGCCAGCAGTGGGTTCGGTCCAGGGCAGGCCTACGAGCAGTACTTC; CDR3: CASSGFGPGQAYEQYF
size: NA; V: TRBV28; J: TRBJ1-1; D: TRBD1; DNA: TGTGCCAGCATTCGTCCCGGGACAGGGTACCTCGAGTGGGGGACTGAAGCTTTCTTT; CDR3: CASIRPGTGYLEWGTEAFF
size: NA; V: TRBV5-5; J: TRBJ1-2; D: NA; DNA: TGTGCCAGCAGCTTGGGAGACTATGGCTACACCTTC; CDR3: CASSLGDYGYTF
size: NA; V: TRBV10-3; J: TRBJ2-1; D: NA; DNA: TGTGCCATCAGTGAGGAAAGGGACGAGCAGTTCTTC; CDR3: CAISEERDEQFF
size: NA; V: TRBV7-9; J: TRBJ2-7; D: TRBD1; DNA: TGTGCCAGCAGCTTAAGACAGGGTTCCTACGAGCAGTACTTC; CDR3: CASSLRQGSYEQYF
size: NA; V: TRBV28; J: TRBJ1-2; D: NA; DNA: TGTGCCAGCACCAGCAAGGGTATTGGCTACACCTTC; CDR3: CASTSKGIGYTF
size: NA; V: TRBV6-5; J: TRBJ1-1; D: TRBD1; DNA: TGTGCCAGCAGGGAACAGGGGAGCACTGAAGCTTTCTTT; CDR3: CASREQGSTEAFF
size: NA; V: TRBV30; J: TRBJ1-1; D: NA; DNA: TGTGCCTGGATGGGAGGTGGTGAAGCTTTCTTT; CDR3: CAWMGGGEAFF
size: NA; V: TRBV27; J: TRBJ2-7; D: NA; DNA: TGTGCCAGCAGTTTACTGGATTTCTACGAGCAGTACTTC; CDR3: CASSLLDFYEQYF
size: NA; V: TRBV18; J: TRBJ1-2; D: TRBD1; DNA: TGTGCCAGCTCCGCCACAGGGGACGGCTTTAACTATGGCTACACCTTC; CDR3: CASSATGDGFNYGYTF
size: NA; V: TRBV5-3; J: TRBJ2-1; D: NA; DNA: TGTGCCAGAAGCTTGGTTGAGTATAATTTGAGCGGGCGTACCTACAATGAGCAGTTCTTC; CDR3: CARSLVEYNLSGRTYNEQFF
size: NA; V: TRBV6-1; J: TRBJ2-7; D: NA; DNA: TGTGCCAGCAGTGAGAGTCGCTACGAGCAGTACTTC; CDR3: CASSESRYEQYF
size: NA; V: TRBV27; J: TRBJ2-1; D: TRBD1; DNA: TGTGCCAGCAGGATGACAGGGGGCTCCTACAATGAGCAGTTCTTC; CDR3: CASRMTGGSYNEQFF
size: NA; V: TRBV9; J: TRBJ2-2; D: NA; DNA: TGTGCCAGCAGCGTAGTCAGTCCCGGGGAGCTGTTTTTT; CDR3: CASSVVSPGELFF
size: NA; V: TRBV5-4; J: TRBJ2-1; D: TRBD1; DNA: TGTGCCAGCACCTGGGACAGCTACAATGAGCAGTTCTTC; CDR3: CASTWDSYNEQFF
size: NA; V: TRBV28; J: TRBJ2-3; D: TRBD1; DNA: TGTGCCAGCAGTTCTGTGAGGGGGCTTTTGGATACGCAGTATTTT; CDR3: CASSSVRGLLDTQYF
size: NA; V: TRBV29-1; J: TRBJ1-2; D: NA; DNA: TGCAGCGTTGAAGATCTGCCAGGGCGGTATGGCTACACCTTC; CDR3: CSVEDLPGRYGYTF
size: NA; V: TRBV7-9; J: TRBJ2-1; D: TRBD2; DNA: TGTGCCAGCAGCTTTGGACTAGCGGGAAGCTCCTACAATGAGCAGTTCTTC; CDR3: CASSFGLAGSSYNEQFF
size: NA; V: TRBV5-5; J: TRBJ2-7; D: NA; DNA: TGTGCCAGCAGCTTGGTTACAGTCTTCTCCTACGAGCAGTACTTC; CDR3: CASSLVTVFSYEQYF
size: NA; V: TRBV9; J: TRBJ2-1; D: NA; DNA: TGTGCCAGCAGCGTAGGGTCTTACGGGGGCAATGAGCAGTTCTTC; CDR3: CASSVGSYGGNEQFF
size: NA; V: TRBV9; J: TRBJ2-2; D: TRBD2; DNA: TGTGCCAGCAGCGTTCGAAGCGGGAGCGGTACCGGGGAGCTGTTTTTT; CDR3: CASSVRSGSGTGELFF
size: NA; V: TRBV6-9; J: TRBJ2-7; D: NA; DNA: TGTGCCAGGGGGTCCGGTCCGAGGGCGGGGATCGCCTACGAGCAGTACTTC; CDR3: CARGSGPRAGIAYEQYF
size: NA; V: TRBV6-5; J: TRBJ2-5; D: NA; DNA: TGTGCCAGCAGTTACGGAGGGGCAGAGACCCAGTACTTC; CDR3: CASSYGGAETQYF
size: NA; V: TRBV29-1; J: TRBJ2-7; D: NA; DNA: TGCAGCGTTGGGACCAAGATTACCTACGAGCAGTACTTC; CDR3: CSVGTKITYEQYF
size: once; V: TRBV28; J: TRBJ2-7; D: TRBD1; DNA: TGTGCCAGCAGTGCCGCAGGGGGCGAGCAGTACTTC; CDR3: CASSAAGGEQYF
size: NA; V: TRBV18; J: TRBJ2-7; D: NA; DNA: TGTGCCAGCTCACCGACAGCTCCTACGGTGGAGCAGTACTTC; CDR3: CASSPTAPTVEQYF
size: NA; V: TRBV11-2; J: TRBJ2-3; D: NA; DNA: TGTGCCAGCAGCGACCTTACAAAACTAGCCGTAGGAGATACGCAGTATTTT; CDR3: CASSDLTKLAVGDTQYF
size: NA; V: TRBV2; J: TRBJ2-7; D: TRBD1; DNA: TGTGCCAGCAGTTCGGGACAGGGCTACGAGCAGTACTTC; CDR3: CASSSGQGYEQYF
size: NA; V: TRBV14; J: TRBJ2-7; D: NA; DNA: TGTGCCAGCAGCCAGAGGACAGTCTCCTACGAGCAGTACTTC; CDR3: CASSQRTVSYEQYF
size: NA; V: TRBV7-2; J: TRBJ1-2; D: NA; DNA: TGTGCCAGCAGCTTAGTCGGGTCCAGGAGATTGAGGGGCTACACCTTC; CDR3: CASSLVGSRRLRGYTF
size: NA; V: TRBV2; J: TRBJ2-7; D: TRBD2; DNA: TGTGCCAGCAGTGAAAAGCGGGAGCGCACCTACGAGCAGTACTTC; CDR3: CASSEKRERTYEQYF
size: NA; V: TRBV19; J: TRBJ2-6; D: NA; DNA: TGTGCCAGTAGGAATCAGGGACGTGGGGCCAACGTCCTGACTTTC; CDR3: CASRNQGRGANVLTF
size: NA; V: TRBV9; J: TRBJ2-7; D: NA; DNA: TGTGCCAGCAGCGTAGGGGCCCAGGGAGGTTCCTACGAGCAGTACTTC; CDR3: CASSVGAQGGSYEQYF
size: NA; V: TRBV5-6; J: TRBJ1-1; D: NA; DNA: TGTGCCAGCAGCTTGGCAAGGCGATCTGGCCCTGAAGCTTTCTTT; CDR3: CASSLARRSGPEAFF
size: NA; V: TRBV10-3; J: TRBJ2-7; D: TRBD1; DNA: TGTGCCATCAGCCCGACAGGGGGGACGGACGAGCAGTACTTC; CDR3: CAISPTGGTDEQYF
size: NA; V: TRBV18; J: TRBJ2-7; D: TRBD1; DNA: TGTGCCAGCTCGCCCCCGGGACAGGGGTTTCGCTACGAGCAGTACTTC; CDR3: CASSPPGQGFRYEQYF
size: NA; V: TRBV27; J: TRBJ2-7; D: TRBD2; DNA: TGTGCCAGCACCCCCCGAGGGAGCGGGAGAAATTACGAGCAGTACTTC; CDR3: CASTPRGSGRNYEQYF
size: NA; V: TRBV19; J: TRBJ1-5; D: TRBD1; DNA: TGTGCCAGTAGTATAGGGCCGGGACAGGGGTTCGATAGCAATCAGCCCCAGCATTTT; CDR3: CASSIGPGQGFDSNQPQHF
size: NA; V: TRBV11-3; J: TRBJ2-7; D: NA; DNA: TGTGCCAGCAGCTTTATCCTGGCAGGTTTGAACGAGCAGTACTTC; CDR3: CASSFILAGLNEQYF
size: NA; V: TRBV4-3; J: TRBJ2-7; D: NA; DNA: TGCGCCAGCAGCCAAGATGGTGGCTACGAGCAGTACTTC; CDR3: CASSQDGGYEQYF
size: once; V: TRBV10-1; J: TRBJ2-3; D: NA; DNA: TGCGCCAGCAGTGTCTATCTAGCTGATACGCAGTATTTT; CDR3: CASSVYLADTQYF
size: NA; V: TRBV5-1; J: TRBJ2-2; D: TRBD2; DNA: TGCGCCAGCACCCTATCCACGCGGGAGACCGGGGAGCTGTTTTTT; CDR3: CASTLSTRETGELFF
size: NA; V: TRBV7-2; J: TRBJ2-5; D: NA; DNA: TGTGCCAGCAGCTTAGGAACGACCCACGGGACCCAGTACTTC; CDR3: CASSLGTTHGTQYF
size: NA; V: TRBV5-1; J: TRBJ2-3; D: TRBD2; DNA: TGCGCCAGCAGCTTGTTGGGACTAGCGGGAGGATGGAGCACAGATACGCAGTATTTT; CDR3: CASSLLGLAGGWSTDTQYF
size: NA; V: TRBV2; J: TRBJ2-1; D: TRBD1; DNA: TGTGCCAGCAGTGAGCTGGGACAGGACTACAATGAGCAGTTCTTC; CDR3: CASSELGQDYNEQFF
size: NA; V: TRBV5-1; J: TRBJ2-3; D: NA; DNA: TGCGCCAGCAGCTTTGGCAGCAGCACAGATACGCAGTATTTT; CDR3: CASSFGSSTDTQYF
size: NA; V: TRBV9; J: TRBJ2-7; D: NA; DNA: TGTGCCAGCAGCGTAGATCCCCAGGTCCGAGAGCAGTACTTC; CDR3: CASSVDPQVREQYF
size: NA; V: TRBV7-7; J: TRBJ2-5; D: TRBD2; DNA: TGTGCTAGCAGCCCACTCCCGAGGAGCGGGAGCTCAGGGACCCAGTACTTC; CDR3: CASSPLPRSGSSGTQYF
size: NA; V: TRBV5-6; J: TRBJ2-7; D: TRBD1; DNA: TGTGCCAGCAGCTCAGGGGGCTACGAGCAGTACTTC; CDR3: CASSSGGYEQYF
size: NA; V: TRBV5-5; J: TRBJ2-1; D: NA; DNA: TGTGCCAGCAGCTTGACTTCCTACAATGAGCAGTTCTTC; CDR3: CASSLTSYNEQFF
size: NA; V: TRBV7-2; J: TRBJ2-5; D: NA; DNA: TGTGCCAGCACCAGCCGGGCTCAAGAGACCCAGTACTTC; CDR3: CASTSRAQETQYF
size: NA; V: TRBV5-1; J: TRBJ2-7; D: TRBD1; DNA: TGCGCCAGCTCCGGGACAGGGAGTTCCTACGAGCAGTACTTC; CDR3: CASSGTGSSYEQYF
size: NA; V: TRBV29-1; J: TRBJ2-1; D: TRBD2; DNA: TGCAGCGTTGAAGATCCCCCTGGCAGCGGGAGGCGGGTAAATGAGCAGTTCTTC; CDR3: CSVEDPPGSGRRVNEQFF
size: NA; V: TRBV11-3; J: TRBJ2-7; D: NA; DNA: TGTGCCAGCAGCCTGGACAGCTCCCGGCACATCGAGCAGTACTTC; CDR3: CASSLDSSRHIEQYF
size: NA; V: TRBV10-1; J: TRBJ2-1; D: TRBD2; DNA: TGCGCCAGCAGTGAGGCCCTAGCGGGACTATACAATGAGCAGTTCTTC; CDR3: CASSEALAGLYNEQFF